This T cell receptor beta chain appears in the sequencing data of a study of identical twins. Overall study results and limits: Clonotypes of the beta chain that were abundant in cord blood carried fewer insertions (memory repertoires showed none). The same donors were not followed; conclusions instead depended on cross-sectional statistical analysis.

All donors were healthy Caucasians. This clonotype was seen a few times. What it recognizes is unknown. Trimming took off 8 bases at V and 1 base at J, with 17 bases between the two ends. The CDR3 sequence is 14 residues long. Germline V gene sequence: CDR1 DFQATT, CDR2 SNEGSKA (reference sequence). Via MiXCR, TCRdb re-called the 5' RACE reads, giving one row per CDR3 protein. The profile covers over 200,000 distinct CDR3 sequences, with more than 9% appearing a single time and 10% taken by the ten largest. Sequences were obtained from memory T cells sorted from blood. This chain links TRBV20-1 with TRBJ2-5; TRBD1 might be the D (6 bases). The sequence was collected from a man in his fifties in good health. The chain's CDR3 is CSKGQGLSQETQYF. CDR3 DNA: TGCAGTAAAGGTCAGGGGCTAAGCCAAGAGACCCAGTACTTC.